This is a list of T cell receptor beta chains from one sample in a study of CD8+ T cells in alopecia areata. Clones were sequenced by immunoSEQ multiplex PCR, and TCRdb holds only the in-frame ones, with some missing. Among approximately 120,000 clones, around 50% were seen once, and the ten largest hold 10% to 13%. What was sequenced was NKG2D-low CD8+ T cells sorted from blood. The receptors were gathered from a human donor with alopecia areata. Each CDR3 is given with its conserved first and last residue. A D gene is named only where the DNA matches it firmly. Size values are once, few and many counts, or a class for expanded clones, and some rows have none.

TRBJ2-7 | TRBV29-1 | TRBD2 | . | TGCAGCGTTGTTTTCTCGGAGCGGGAGGCCCTAACCTACGAGCAGTACTTC | CSVVFSEREALTYEQYF
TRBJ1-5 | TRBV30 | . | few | TGTGCCTGGAGTGTGGGGAGCAATCAGCCCCAGCATTTT | CAWSVGSNQPQHF
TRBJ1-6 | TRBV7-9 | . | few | TGTGCCAGCAGCTCCTGCTTCCACTTT | CASSSCFHF
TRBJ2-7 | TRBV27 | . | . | TGTGCCAGCAGCTCACAGGGACGCTACGAGCAGTACTTC | CASSSQGRYEQYF
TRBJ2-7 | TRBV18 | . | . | TGTGCCAGCTCACCTGAGGGGTTCTACGAGCAGTACTTC | CASSPEGFYEQYF
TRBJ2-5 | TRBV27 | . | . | TGTGCCAGCAGTTTCGGCTTCCAAGAGACCCAGTACTTC | CASSFGFQETQYF
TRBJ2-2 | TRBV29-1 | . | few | TGCAGCGTTGAGGTCCAGGGAACGTCCGGGGAGCTGTTTTTT | CSVEVQGTSGELFF
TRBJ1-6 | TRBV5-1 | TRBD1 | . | TGCGCCAGCAGCTCGCGTGGGACAGTAATTAATTCACCCCTCCACTTT | CASSSRGTVINSPLHF
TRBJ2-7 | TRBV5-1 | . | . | TGCGCCAGCAGCTCCAGGACTATCCCTTACGAGCAGTACTTC | CASSSRTIPYEQYF
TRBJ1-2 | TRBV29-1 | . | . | TGCAGCGTTGGAGGGGATCATGGCTACACCTTC | CSVGGDHGYTF
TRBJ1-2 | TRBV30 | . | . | TGTGCCTTCCCGGGTGGGCGTCGGAGCTACACCTTC | CAFPGGRRSYTF
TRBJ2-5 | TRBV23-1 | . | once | TGCGCCAGCAGTCAATTGTCAGGGTCGACCCAGTACTTC | CASSQLSGSTQYF
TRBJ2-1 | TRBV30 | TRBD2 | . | TGTGCCTGGAGTAGCGGGAGAGATGAGCAGTTCTTC | CAWSSGRDEQFF
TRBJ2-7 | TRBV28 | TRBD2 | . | TGTGCCAGCAGTCCATCGGGACTAGCGGGAAATAGCTCCTACGAGCAGTACTTC | CASSPSGLAGNSSYEQYF
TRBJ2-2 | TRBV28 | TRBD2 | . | TGTGCCAGCAGTCCCCTCGAAGCGGGAGGGCCCATCACCGGGGAGCTGTTTTTT | CASSPLEAGGPITGELFF
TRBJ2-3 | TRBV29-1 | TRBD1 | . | TGCAGCTTTGAGACAGGGGGTGAGGATACGCAGTATTTT | CSFETGGEDTQYF
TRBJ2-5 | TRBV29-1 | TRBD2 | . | TGCAGCGTTGGTCGGGAGGGTCCCCAAGAGACCCAGTACTTC | CSVGREGPQETQYF
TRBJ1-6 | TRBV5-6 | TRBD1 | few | TGTGCCAGCAGCTTTAACCGACAGGGTTTGCACTTT | CASSFNRQGLHF
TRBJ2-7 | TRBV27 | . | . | TGTGCCAGCAGTCCCCTCGACAGGAGCTCCTACGAGCAGTACTTC | CASSPLDRSSYEQYF
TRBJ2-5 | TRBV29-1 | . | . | TGCAGCGTTGTCGTCCCGGGGGAGACCCAGTACTTC | CSVVVPGETQYF
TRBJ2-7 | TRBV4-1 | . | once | TGCGCCAGCAGCCGGAAAAGGGAACCAGCCTACGAGCAGTACTTC | CASSRKREPAYEQYF
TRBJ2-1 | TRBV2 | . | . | TGTGCCAGCAGCGACAATGAGCAGTTCTTC | CASSDNEQFF
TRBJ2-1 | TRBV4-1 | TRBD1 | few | TGCGCCAGCAGGGGACAGGATTACAATGAGCAGTTCTTC | CASRGQDYNEQFF
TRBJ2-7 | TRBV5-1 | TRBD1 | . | TGCGCCAGCAGCTCTGGACAGGGGTACTACGAGCAGTACTTC | CASSSGQGYYEQYF
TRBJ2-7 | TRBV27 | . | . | TGTGCCAGCAGTTTTGGGGTCGGGTACGAGCAGTACTTC | CASSFGVGYEQYF
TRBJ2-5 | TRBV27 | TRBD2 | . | TGTGCCAGCAGCCGACGGGTAGCGGGGGAGGAGACCCAGTACTTC | CASSRRVAGEETQYF
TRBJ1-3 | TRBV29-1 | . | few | TGCAGCGTTGTGAGGGTCGGTGGAAACACCATATATTTT | CSVVRVGGNTIYF
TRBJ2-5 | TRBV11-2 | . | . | TGTGCCAGCAGCTTAGAGGCAGGGAAACAAGAGACCCAGTACTTC | CASSLEAGKQETQYF
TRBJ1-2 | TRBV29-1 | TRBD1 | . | TGCAGCGTTGAGGCTTGGACAGGGCCCGGCTACACCTTC | CSVEAWTGPGYTF
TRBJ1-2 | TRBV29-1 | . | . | TGCAGCGTTGCGTTGACGAGCGGCTACACCTTC | CSVALTSGYTF
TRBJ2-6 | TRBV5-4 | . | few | TGTGCCAGCAGCGTGCAGGGCTCTGGGGCCAACGTCCTGACTTTC | CASSVQGSGANVLTF
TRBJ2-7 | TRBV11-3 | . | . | TGTGCCAGCAGCCTTCGACAGACTCCCTACGAGCAGTACTTC | CASSLRQTPYEQYF
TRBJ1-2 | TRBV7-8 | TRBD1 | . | TGTGCCAGCAGCTTAGGACAGGGTGGCTACACCTTC | CASSLGQGGYTF
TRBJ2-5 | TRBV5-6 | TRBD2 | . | TGTGCCAGCATCAAACTAGCGGACCAAGAGACCCAGTACTTC | CASIKLADQETQYF
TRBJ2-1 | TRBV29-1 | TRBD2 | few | TGCAGCGTTGGGATCCGGGTAGCGGGACAATATGAGCAGTTCTTC | CSVGIRVAGQYEQFF
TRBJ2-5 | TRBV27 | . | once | TGTGCCAGCAGTCTCCGACCCAAACAGTACTTC | CASSLRPKQYF
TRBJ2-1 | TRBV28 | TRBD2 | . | TGTGCCAGCAGCCCAAGACTAGCTCCCTCTTACAATGAGCAGTTCTTC | CASSPRLAPSYNEQFF
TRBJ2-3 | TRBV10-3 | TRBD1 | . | TGTGCCATCAGTCATCCGGGACAGGCGTCGGGGACAGATACGCAGTATTTT | CAISHPGQASGTDTQYF
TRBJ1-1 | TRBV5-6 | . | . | TGTGCCAGCAGCTTTGGGACGGGCGCTGAAGCTTTCTTT | CASSFGTGAEAFF
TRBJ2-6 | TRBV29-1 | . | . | TGCAGCGTTCGAGGCGGGACAACAGCTGGGGCCAACGTCCTGACTTTC | CSVRGGTTAGANVLTF
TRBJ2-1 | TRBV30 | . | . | TGTGCCTGGAGTGACGTAGCTTACAATGAGCAGTTCTTC | CAWSDVAYNEQFF
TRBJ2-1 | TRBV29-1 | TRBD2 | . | TGCAGCGCGGGGGGTGGAGAGTCCTACAATGAGCAGTTCTTC | CSAGGGESYNEQFF
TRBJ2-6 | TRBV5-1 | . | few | TGCGCCAGCAGCTCGACTTATATCGGGGGAACCTCTGGGGCCAACGTCCTGACTTTC | CASSSTYIGGTSGANVLTF
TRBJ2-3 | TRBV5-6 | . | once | TGTGCCAGCAGCCCCACCCCCCTCACTAGCACAGATACGCAGTATTTT | CASSPTPLTSTDTQYF
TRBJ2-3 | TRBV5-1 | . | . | TGCGCCAGCAGCTTGGCGGGTGGCGGGCCCCCTGGCACAGATACGCAGTATTTT | CASSLAGGGPPGTDTQYF
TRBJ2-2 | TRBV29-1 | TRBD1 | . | TGCAGCGTGGCCGAGACAGGGGTTTCCGGGGAGCTGTTTTTT | CSVAETGVSGELFF
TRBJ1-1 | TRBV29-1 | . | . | TGCAGCGTCACGGACGGGATCAACACTGAAGCTTTCTTT | CSVTDGINTEAFF
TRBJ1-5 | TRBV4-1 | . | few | TGCGCCAGCAGCCTGGACGGTAATCAGCCCCAGCATTTT | CASSLDGNQPQHF